This T cell receptor (beta chain) was recovered during a study of T cell responses to AZD1222 COVID-19 vaccine. Study observations and caveats: Possibly, clonal diversity was underestimated; donors were largely white British and included more females. Increases in Spike-specific TCR breadth and depth were seen after two AZD1222 doses.

Comments on this clone: Antigen unknown.

Assay used: immunoSEQ multiplex PCR; TCRdb lists only in-frame clones, some missing. The sample has under 130,000 clones, 82% seen once; the top ten hold approximately 5%. The V and J ends lost 4 bases and 8 bases respectively, with 11 bases between them. The germline CDR1 and CDR2 sequences are KGHSH and LQKENI. The CDR3 has 12 residues. Material: peripheral blood, obtained on day 0 of AZD1222 vaccination. The receptor was derived from an adult in good health. The rearrangement links TRBV18 to TRBJ1-2; possible D gene TRBD1, 5 bases. CDR3 bases: TGTGCCAGCTCACAGGGGTCGGAGGGCTACACCTTC. Encoded protein: CASSQGSEGYTF.